A selection of T cell receptor beta chains follows, all from one sample in a study of T cells in tuberculosis. Sequencing was performed with immunoSEQ multiplex PCR; in TCRdb, only in-frame clones are kept and a portion is missing. The table lists around 26,000 clones, around 94% of them singletons. The sequencing sample was made of PBMCs. All receptors come from a donor between 5 and 29 years old with latent tuberculosis or without tuberculosis infection. Some clones in this sample may be carry-over from other donors' samples. CDR3s include the opening cysteine and the closing phenylalanine or tryptophan. The D gene is left open where the match is weak. Clone size, where shown, is once, few, many, or a class for clones that have expanded.

>NA|NA|TRBJ1-2|TRBV10-1
CASSETGNYGYTF
TGCGCCAGCAGTGAGACAGGGAACTATGGCTACACCTTC
>once|NA|TRBJ2-2|TRBV10-3
CAIKVGGETGELFF
TGTGCCATCAAGGTGGGAGGAGAAACCGGGGAGCTGTTTTTT
>NA|NA|TRBJ2-1|TRBV18
CASSPQGYNEQFF
TGTGCCAGCTCACCGCAGGGGTACAATGAGCAGTTCTTC
>NA|TRBD1|TRBJ1-4|TRBV6-5
CASSSTGTVYEKLFF
TGTGCCAGCAGTTCTACCGGGACAGTGTACGAAAAACTGTTTTTT
>NA|TRBD2|TRBJ2-5|TRBV6-5
CASSYTAGKQETQYF
TGTGCCAGCAGTTACACAGCGGGAAAACAAGAGACCCAGTACTTC
>NA|NA|TRBJ2-3|TRBV9
CASSVVGSGGNTQYF
TGTGCCAGCAGCGTAGTAGGTAGCGGTGGGAATACGCAGTATTTT
>NA|NA|TRBJ2-2|TRBV4-3
CASSQASMDGGELFF
TGCGCCAGCAGCCAAGCTAGTATGGATGGCGGGGAGCTGTTTTTT
>NA|TRBD1|TRBJ2-6|TRBV4-3
CASSQVGQGLGANVLTF
TGCGCCAGCAGCCAAGTGGGACAGGGGCTTGGGGCCAACGTCCTGACTTTC
>NA|NA|TRBJ2-2|TRBV7-2
CASSFASRTGELFF
TGTGCCAGCAGCTTCGCTAGCAGAACCGGGGAGCTGTTTTTT
>NA|TRBD1|TRBJ1-2|TRBV30
CAWSVWDRGGIGYTF
TGTGCCTGGAGTGTATGGGACAGGGGAGGGATTGGCTACACCTTC